Presented here are 10 T cell receptor beta chains from one specimen sequenced in a study of blood T cell repertoires in COVID-19. The protocol was immunoSEQ multiplex PCR, while the TCRdb copy is restricted to in-frame clones and leaves out a portion. The data contain over 85,000 clones, 75% to 90% of them singletons. Sequenced: peripheral blood. The receptors were sampled from a man between 60 and 75 years old with acute or convalescent COVID-19.

The CDR3 region has the DNA TGTGCCATCGGATCCTCGGGACAGGGCAAGTTAAATGAGCAGTTCTTC. Protein product: CAIGSSGQGKLNEQFF. The rearrangement links TRBV10-3 to TRBJ2-1; 9 bases map to TRBD1. The CDR3 consists of 16 residues. CDR1 is ENHRY, CDR2 SYGVKD, per germline. J gave up 7 bases and V 8 bases, and 15 bases lay outside the gene matches.

DNA of the CDR3: TGTGCCAGCAGCGTAGTTCGGGGGAACACCGGGGAGCTGTTTTTT. Its translation is CASSVVRGNTGELFF. The rearrangement uses TRBV9 and TRBJ2-2, with D tentatively TRBD2 (5 bases). CDR1 and CDR2 from the germline V gene are SGDLS and YYNGEE. V was pared by 0 bases and J by 1 base, with 7 bases between. This CDR3 comprises 15 residues.

CDR3 protein: CASSVRQGHEKLFF. CDR3 nucleotides: TGCGCCAGCAGCGTGAGACAGGGACATGAAAAACTGTTTTTT. The chain joins TRBV5-1 to TRBJ1-4, with 7 bases identical to TRBD1. CDR3 length: 14 amino acids. The germline CDR1 and CDR2 sequences are SGHRS and YFSETQ. The ends lost 4 bases at V and 6 bases at J; junction bases unmatched: 6.

This clone was seen once. The J gene is TRBJ2-1, the V gene TRBV5-1; TRBD2 matches at 10 bases. The CDR3 extends over 15 amino acids. The V gene's germline CDR1 is SGHRS and CDR2 YFSETQ. Unmatched junction bases numbered 3, after V lost 0 bases and J lost 6 bases. CDR3 in DNA: TGCGCCAGCAGCTTGGTAGCGGGAGGTATCAATGAGCAGTTCTTC. Translation gives CASSLVAGGINEQFF.

The chain combines TRBV19 with TRBJ1-5; 7 nucleotides line up with TRBD1. This CDR3 is 15 amino acids long. Germline-derived CDR1 and CDR2 are LNHDA and SQIVND (reference sequence). V was pared by 4 bases and J by 0 bases, with 3 bases of the junction left unmatched. CDR3 nucleotides: TGTGCCAGTAGTACGACAGGGCTTAGCAATCAGCCCCAGCATTTT. As protein: CASSTTGLSNQPQHF. The variable domain in full, completed from reference TRBV19 and TRBJ1-5, reads DGGITQSPKYLFRKEGQNVTLSCEQNLNHDAMYWYRQDPGQGLRLIYYSQIVNDFQKGDIAEGYSVSREKKESFPLTVTSAQKNPTAFYLCASSTTGLSNQPQHFGDGTRLSIL.

This clone was counted between two and nine times. This rearrangement joins TRBV30 to TRBJ1-6; D is unclear. Trimming left V 0 bases short and J 7 bases short, with 10 bases between. This CDR3 is built from 14 residues. The germline V gene encodes CDR1 GTSNPN and CDR2 SVGIG (reference sequence). The CDR3 sequence: CAWSVLVGNSPLHF. As DNA, the CDR3 is TGTGCCTGGAGTGTCCTAGTTGGGAATTCACCCCTCCACTTT.

The chain carries TRBV12-5 and TRBJ1-2, with a tentative D call TRBD1 (6 bases). This CDR3 is built from 12 residues. Between the trimmed V and J ends, which lost 7 bases and 9 bases, there was a span of 15 bases. The germline CDR1 and CDR2 sequences are LGHNT and FRNRAP. The CDR3 DNA reads as TGTGCTAGTGCCGTGGTGCAGGGGCGCTACACCTTC. Amino acids: CASAVVQGRYTF.

The gene calls are TRBV5-6 and TRBJ1-2; 7 bases are shared with TRBD1. From germline, CDR1 is SGHDT and CDR2 YYEEEE. The V gene end was trimmed by 0 bases and the J gene end by 6 bases; junction bases not matched to a gene: 2. The CDR3 totals 13 residues. The DNA for the CDR3 is TGTGCCAGCAGCTTGGGTAGGGGGCATGGCTACACCTTC. Translating gives CASSLGRGHGYTF.

The V gene is TRBV11-2, the J gene TRBJ2-7; 10 bases line up with TRBD1. The CDR3 runs 14 residues. With 5 bases clipped from V and 5 bases from J, the junction kept 6 bases outside the gene matches. Per the germline V gene, CDR1 is SGHAT and CDR2 is FQNNGV. CDR3 loop: CASSRTGGIHEQYF. The CDR3 coding sequence is TGTGCCAGCAGCCGGACAGGGGGGATACACGAGCAGTACTTC.

This clone was detected only a few times. V usage is TRBV28 and J usage is TRBJ1-6; no firm D call. The ends were cut back, 6 bases at V and 4 bases at J, with 10 bases in the middle. Per germline, CDR1 MDHEN and CDR2 SYDVKM. This CDR3 is built from 14 residues. CDR3 in DNA: TGTGCCAGCAGCTCCCTCGGGTATAATTCACCCCTCCACTTT. It codes for CASSSLGYNSPLHF.